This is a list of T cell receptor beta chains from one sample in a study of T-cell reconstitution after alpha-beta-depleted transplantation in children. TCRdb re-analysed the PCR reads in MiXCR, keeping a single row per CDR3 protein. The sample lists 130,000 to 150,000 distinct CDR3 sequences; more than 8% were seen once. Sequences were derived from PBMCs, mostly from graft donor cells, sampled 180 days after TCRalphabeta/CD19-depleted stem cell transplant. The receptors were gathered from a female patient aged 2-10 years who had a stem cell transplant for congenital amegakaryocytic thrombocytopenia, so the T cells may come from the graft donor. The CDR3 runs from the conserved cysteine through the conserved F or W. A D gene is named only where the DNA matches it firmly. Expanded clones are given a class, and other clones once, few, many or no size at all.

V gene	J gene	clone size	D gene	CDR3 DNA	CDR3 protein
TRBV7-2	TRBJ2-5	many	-	TGTGCCAGCAGCTTAGTGCGGGTGGAGGTTCAAGAGACCCAGTACTTC	CASSLVRVEVQETQYF
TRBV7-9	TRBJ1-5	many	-	TGTGCCAGCAGCAAACAGAGTAATCAGCCCCAGCATTTT	CASSKQSNQPQHF
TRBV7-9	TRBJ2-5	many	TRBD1	TGTGCCAGCAGCGCAGGCCAGGGGGCCGAAACCCAGTACTTC	CASSAGQGAETQYF
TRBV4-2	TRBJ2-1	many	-	TGTGCCAGCAGCCAGGGAAGGACTCCGAAATACAATGAGCAGTTCTTC	CASSQGRTPKYNEQFF
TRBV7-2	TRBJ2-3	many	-	TGTGCCAGCAGCTTAGACTACTACTCTAGCACAGATACGCAGTATTTT	CASSLDYYSSTDTQYF
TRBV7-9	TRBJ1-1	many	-	TGTGCCAGCAGCCCCAGGGTTATGAACACTGAAGCTTTCTTT	CASSPRVMNTEAFF
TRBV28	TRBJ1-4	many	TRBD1	TGTGCCAGCAAACCCGAGGGGGCCTCCATCTTCCCAACTAATGAAAAACTGTTTTTT	CASKPEGASIFPTNEKLFF
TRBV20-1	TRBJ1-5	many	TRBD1	TGCAGTGCTAGAGATACAGGGGGCAATCAGCCCCAGCATTTT	CSARDTGGNQPQHF
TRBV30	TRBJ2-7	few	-	TGTGCCTGGACGAGGGACTCCTACGAGCAGTACTTC	CAWTRDSYEQYF
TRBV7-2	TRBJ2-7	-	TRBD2	TGTGCCAGCAGCTATAGCGGGGGGTTAACCCACGAGCAGTACTTC	CASSYSGGLTHEQYF
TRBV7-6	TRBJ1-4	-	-	TGTGCCAGCAGCCCCTACCCCGCGACTAATGAAAAACTGTTTTTT	CASSPYPATNEKLFF
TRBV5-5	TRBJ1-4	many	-	TGTGCCAGCAGCTTGGGAAACGGTGGCGAAAAACTGTTTTTT	CASSLGNGGEKLFF
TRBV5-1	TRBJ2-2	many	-	TGCGCCAGCAGCTTAGGGGTCACCGGGGAGCTGTTTTTT	CASSLGVTGELFF
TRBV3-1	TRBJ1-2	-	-	TGTGCCAGCAGCCAGGGGAATACGGGGGGCTACACCTTC	CASSQGNTGGYTF
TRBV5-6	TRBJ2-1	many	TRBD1	TGTGCCAGCAGCCCTATCTCAGGGGGCCAGCACAATGAGCAGTTCTTC	CASSPISGGQHNEQFF
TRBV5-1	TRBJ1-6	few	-	TGCGCCAGCAGCTCCACTAATTCACCCCTCCACTTT	CASSSTNSPLHF
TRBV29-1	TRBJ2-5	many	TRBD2	TGCAGCGTTGAAGATCCCTGGACTAGCGGGGGTGGGACCCAGTACTTC	CSVEDPWTSGGGTQYF
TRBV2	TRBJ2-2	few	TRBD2	TGTGCCAGCAGGCGACTAGCGGGAGGGACCGGGGAGCTGTTTTTT	CASRRLAGGTGELFF
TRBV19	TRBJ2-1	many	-	TGTGCCAGCAGCTACAGCAACAACAATGAGCAGTTCTTC	CASSYSNNNEQFF
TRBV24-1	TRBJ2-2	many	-	TGTGCCACCGAAGCGGGCGGTACCGGGGAGCTGTTTTTT	CATEAGGTGELFF
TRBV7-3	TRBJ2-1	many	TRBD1	TGTGCCAGCAGCTCGGGACAGGGCAATGAGCAGTTCTTC	CASSSGQGNEQFF
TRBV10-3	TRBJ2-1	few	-	TGTGCCATTCGCTCGGGCAATGAGCAGTTCTTC	CAIRSGNEQFF
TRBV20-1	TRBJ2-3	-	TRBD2	TGCAGTGCTAGGCCAGCGGGGGTCACAGGTCTCATCACAGATACGCAGTATTTT	CSARPAGVTGLITDTQYF
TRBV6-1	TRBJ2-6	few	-	TGTGCCAGCAGTGATTTCGGGACATGGACCTTCTCTGGGGCCAACGTCCTGACTTTC	CASSDFGTWTFSGANVLTF
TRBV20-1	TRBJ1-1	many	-	TGCAGTGCTAGACGGGTGAACACTGAAGCTTTCTTT	CSARRVNTEAFF
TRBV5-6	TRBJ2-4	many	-	TGTGCCAGCAGCGTCCGAGCCAAAAACATTCAGTACTTC	CASSVRAKNIQYF
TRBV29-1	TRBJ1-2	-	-	TGCAGCGTCCCCCTCCCGGGCTCCAATCCGGGCTACACCTTC	CSVPLPGSNPGYTF
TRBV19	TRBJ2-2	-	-	TGTGCCAGTAGTATAGCGGGGGCCGGGGAGCTGTTTTTT	CASSIAGAGELFF
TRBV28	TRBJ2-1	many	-	TGTGCCAGCAGTTTGGGGGGATCCCTATCCAATGAGCAGTTCTTC	CASSLGGSLSNEQFF
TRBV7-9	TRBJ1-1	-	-	TGTGCCAGCAGCTACTCCGTGAGCACTGAAGCTTTCTTT	CASSYSVSTEAFF
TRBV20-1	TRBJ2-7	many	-	TGCAGTGCGAGCCATCCGGGACCACATGCCGAGCAGTACTTC	CSASHPGPHAEQYF
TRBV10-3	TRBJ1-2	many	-	TGTGCCATCAGCAAACAGGAAAACTATGGCTACACCTTC	CAISKQENYGYTF
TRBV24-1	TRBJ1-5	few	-	TGTGCCACCAGTGATATAGGAGGGCAGCCCCAGCATTTT	CATSDIGGQPQHF
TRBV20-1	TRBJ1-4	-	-	TGCAGTGCTAGAGATCGGGTCGGCAGCTTAAATGAAAAACTGTTTTTT	CSARDRVGSLNEKLFF
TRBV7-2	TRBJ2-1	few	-	TGTGCCAGCAGCTTAGGTGCGGGTGGGCGGGAGCAGTTCTTC	CASSLGAGGREQFF
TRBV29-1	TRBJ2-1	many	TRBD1	TGCAGCGTTGAAGGTTGGGACAGGGGCAAGTTCTTC	CSVEGWDRGKFF
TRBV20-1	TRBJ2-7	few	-	TGCAGTGCTAGAGCGAGCCTCGGGACCTACGAGCAGTACTTC	CSARASLGTYEQYF
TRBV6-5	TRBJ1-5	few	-	TGTGCCAGCAGTTACTCAGGGGAGGGTCAGCCCCAGCATTTT	CASSYSGEGQPQHF
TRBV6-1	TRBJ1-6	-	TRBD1	TGTGCCAGCAGTGAAGAGATGAGACAGGGGACATATTCACCCCTCCACTTT	CASSEEMRQGTYSPLHF
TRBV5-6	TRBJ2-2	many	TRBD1	TGTGCCAGCACACGACAGGGGGCACGAACCGGGGAGCTGTTTTTT	CASTRQGARTGELFF
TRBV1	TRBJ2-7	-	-	TGCACCAGCAGCCACAAACAGGGTTACGAGCAGTACTTC	CTSSHKQGYEQYF
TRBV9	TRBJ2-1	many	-	TGTGCCAGCAGCCGAACGGGCAGCTCCTACAATGAGCAGTTCTTC	CASSRTGSSYNEQFF
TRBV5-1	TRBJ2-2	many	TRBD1	TGCGCCAGCAGCGACAACAGGGGGCGTAACGGGGAGCTGTTTTTT	CASSDNRGRNGELFF
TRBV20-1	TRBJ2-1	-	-	TGCAGTGCTAAGGAGGTCAATGAGCAGTTCTTC	CSAKEVNEQFF
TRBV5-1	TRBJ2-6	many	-	TGCGCCAGCAGCTTGGCCAACACAGGGACCTCTGGGGCCAACGTCCTGACTTTC	CASSLANTGTSGANVLTF
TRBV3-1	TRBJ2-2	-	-	TGTGCCACCTCAAGGGGACACCCGAACACCGGGGAGCTGTTTTTT	CATSRGHPNTGELFF
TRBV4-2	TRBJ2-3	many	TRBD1	TGTGCCAGCAGCCAAGAAAAGCGGACAGGGGGCAGGACAGATACGCAGTATTTT	CASSQEKRTGGRTDTQYF
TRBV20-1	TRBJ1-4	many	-	TGCAGTGTTGGAACTAATGAAAAACTGTTTTTT	CSVGTNEKLFF